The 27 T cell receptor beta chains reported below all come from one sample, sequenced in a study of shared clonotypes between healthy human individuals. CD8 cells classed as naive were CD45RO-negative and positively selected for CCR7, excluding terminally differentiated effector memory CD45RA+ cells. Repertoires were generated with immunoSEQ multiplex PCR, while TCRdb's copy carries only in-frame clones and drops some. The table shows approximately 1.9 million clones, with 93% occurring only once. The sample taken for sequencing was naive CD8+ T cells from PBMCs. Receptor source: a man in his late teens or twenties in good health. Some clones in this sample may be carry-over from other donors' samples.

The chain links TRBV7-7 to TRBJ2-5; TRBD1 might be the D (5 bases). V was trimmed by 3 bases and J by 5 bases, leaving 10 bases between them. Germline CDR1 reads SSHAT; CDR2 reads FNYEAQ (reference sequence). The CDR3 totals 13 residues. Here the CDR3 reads CASSFRVGETQYF. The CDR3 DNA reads TGTGCCAGCAGCTTCAGGGTCGGGGAGACCCAGTACTTC.

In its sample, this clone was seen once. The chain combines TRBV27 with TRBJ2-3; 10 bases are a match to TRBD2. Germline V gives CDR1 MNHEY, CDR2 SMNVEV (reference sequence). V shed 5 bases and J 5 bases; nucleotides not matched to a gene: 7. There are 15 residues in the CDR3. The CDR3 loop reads CASSVRTSGQDTQYF. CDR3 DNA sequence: TGTGCCAGCAGTGTCCGGACTAGCGGACAAGATACGCAGTATTTT.

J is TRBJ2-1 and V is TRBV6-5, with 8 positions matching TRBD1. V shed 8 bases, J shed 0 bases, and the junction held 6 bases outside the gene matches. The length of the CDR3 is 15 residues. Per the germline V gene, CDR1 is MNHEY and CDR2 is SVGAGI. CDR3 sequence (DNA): TGTGCCAGCGAAAACAGGGGGGTCTCCTACAATGAGCAGTTCTTC. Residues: CASENRGVSYNEQFF.

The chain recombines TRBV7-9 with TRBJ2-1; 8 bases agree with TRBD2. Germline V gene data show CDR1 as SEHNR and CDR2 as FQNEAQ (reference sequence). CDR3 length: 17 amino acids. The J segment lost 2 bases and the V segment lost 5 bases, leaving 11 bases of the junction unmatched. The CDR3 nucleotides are TGTGCCAGCAGCCCAAGGCCGGGACTAGAAGCCTACAATGAGCAGTTCTTC. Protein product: CASSPRPGLEAYNEQFF.

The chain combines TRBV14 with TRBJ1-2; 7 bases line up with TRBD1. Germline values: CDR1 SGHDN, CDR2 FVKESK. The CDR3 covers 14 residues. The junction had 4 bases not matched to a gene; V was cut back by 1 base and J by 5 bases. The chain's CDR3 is CASSQVRDSYGYTF. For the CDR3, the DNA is TGTGCCAGCAGCCAAGTCCGGGACAGTTATGGCTACACCTTC.

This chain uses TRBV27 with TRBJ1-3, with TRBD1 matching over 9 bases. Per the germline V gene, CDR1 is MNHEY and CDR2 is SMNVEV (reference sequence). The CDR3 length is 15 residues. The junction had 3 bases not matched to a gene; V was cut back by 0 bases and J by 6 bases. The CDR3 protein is CASSLSGTGSNTIYF. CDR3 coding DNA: TGTGCCAGCAGTTTATCTGGGACAGGGTCAAACACCATATATTTT.

Written as DNA, the CDR3 is TGTGCCAGCAGCTTAGATTTGGGGGGACGTGGGACGCAGTATTTT. This gives the protein CASSLDLGGRGTQYF. The rearrangement joins TRBV11-2 to TRBJ2-3; perhaps TRBD2 as D (6 bases). Germline V gene sequence: CDR1 SGHAT, CDR2 FQNNGV. The CDR3 runs 15 residues. V lost 0 bases, J lost 9 bases, and 16 bases lay in between.

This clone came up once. CDR3 in amino acids: CSVTHSGSQFF. CDR3 nucleotides: TGCAGCGTTACCCATAGCGGGAGCCAGTTCTTC. The gene calls are TRBV29-1 and TRBJ2-1; 9 bases fit TRBD2. Germline CDR1 SQVTM, CDR2 ANQGSEA. The CDR3 has 11 residues. V trimming: 5 bases; J trimming: 13 bases; junction bases outside the gene matches: 6.

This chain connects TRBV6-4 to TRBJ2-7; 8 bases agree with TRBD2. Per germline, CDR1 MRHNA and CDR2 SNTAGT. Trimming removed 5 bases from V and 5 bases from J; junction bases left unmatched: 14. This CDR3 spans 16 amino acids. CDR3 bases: TGTGCCAGCAGTCCCGAGGGAGCGGGAGAACCCCACGAGCAGTACTTC. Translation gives CASSPEGAGEPHEQYF.

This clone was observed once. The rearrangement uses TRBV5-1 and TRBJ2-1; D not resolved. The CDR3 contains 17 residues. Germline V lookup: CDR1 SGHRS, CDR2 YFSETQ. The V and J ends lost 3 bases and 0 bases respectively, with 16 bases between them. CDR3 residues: CASSWSTLGSSYNEQFF. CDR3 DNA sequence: TGCGCCAGCAGCTGGTCGACCCTAGGAAGCTCCTACAATGAGCAGTTCTTC.

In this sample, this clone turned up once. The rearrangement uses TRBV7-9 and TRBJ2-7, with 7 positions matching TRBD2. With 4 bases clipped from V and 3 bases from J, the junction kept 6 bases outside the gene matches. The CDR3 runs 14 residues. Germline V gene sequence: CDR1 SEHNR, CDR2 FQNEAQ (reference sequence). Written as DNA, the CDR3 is TGTGCCAGCAGCTCGGGACGGGAGGTCTACGAGCAGTACTTC. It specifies CASSSGREVYEQYF. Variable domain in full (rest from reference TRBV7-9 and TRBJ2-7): DTGVSQNPRHKITKRGQNVTFRCDPISEHNRLYWYRQTLGQGPEFLTYFQNEAQLEKSRLLSDRFSAERPKGSFSTLEIQRTEQGDSAMYLCASSSGREVYEQYFGPGTRLTVT.

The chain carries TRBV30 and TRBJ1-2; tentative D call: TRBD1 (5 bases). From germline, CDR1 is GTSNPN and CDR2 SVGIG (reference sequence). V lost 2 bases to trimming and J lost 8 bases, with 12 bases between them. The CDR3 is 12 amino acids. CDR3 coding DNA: TGTGCCTGGAGTAGTGGAGGGGAAGGCTACACCTTC. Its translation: CAWSSGGEGYTF.

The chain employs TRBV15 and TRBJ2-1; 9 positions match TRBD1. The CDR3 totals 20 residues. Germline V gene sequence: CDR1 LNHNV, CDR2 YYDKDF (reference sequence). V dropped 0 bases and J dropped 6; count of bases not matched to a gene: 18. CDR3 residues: CATSRDLPFTRDRVGNEQFF. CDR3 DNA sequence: TGTGCCACCAGCAGAGATCTACCTTTCACCCGGGACAGGGTGGGCAATGAGCAGTTCTTC. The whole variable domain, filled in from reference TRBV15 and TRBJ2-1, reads DAMVIQNPRYQVTQFGKPVTLSCSQTLNHNVMYWYQQKSSQAPKLLFHYYDKDFNNEADTPDNFQSRRPNTSFCFLDIRSPGLGDTAMYLCATSRDLPFTRDRVGNEQFFGPGTRLTVL.

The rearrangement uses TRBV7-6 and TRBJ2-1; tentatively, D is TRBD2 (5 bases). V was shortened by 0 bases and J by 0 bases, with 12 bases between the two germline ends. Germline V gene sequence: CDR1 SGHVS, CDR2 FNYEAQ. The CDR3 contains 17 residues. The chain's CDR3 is CASSLALGSLSYNEQFF. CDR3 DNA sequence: TGTGCCAGCAGCTTAGCGCTTGGGAGTCTCTCCTACAATGAGCAGTTCTTC.

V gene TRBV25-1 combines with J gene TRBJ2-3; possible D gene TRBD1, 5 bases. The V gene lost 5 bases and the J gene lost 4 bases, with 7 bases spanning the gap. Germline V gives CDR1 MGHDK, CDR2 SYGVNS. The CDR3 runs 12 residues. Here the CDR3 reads CASSTGPDTQYF. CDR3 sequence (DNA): TGTGCCAGCAGTACAGGCCCAGATACGCAGTATTTT.

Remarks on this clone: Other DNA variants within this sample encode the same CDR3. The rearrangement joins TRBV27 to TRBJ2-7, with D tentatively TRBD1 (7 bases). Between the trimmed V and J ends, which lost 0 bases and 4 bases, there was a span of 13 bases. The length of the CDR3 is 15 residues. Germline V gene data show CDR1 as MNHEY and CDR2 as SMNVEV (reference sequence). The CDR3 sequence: CASSLSPGGLYEQYF. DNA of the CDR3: TGTGCCAGCAGTTTATCTCCAGGGGGACTGTACGAGCAGTACTTC.

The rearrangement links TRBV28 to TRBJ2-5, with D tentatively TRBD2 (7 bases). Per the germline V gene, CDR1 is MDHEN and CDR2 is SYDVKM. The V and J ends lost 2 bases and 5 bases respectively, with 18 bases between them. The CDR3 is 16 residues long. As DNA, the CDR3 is TGTGCCAGCAGTTTAATGATCCGGGGGGCCGGGGAGACCCAGTACTTC. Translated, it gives CASSLMIRGAGETQYF.

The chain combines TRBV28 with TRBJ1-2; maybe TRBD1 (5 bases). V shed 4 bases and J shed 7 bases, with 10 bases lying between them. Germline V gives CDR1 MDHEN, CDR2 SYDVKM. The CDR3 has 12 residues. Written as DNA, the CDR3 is TGTGCCAGCAGTTGGGGGGGTCCTGGCTACACCTTC. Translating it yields CASSWGGPGYTF.

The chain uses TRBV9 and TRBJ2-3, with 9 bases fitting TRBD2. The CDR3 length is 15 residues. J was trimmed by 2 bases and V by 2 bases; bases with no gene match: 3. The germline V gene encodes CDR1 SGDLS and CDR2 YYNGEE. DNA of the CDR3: TGTGCCAGCAGCGTCGGCGGGGGGGACACAGATACGCAGTATTTT. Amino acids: CASSVGGGDTDTQYF.

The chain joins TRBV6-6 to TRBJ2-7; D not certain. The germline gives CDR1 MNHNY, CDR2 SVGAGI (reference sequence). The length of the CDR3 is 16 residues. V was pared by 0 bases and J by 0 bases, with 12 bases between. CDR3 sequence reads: CASSYSRVQSSYEQYF. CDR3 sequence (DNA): TGTGCCAGCAGTTACTCCCGCGTCCAGAGCTCCTACGAGCAGTACTTC.

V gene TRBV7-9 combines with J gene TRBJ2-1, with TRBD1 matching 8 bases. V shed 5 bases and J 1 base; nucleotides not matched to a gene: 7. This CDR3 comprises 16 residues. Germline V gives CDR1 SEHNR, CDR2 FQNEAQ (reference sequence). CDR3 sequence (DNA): TGTGCCAGCAGCCCCGGACAGGGTCTATCCTACAATGAGCAGTTCTTC. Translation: CASSPGQGLSYNEQFF.

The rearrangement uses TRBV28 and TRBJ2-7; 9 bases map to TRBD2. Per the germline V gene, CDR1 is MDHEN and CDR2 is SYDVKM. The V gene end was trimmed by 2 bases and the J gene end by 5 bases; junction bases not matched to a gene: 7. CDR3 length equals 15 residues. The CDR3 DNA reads TGTGCCAGCAGTTTAAAAGGGACTAGCAGTCACGAGCAGTACTTC. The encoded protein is CASSLKGTSSHEQYF.

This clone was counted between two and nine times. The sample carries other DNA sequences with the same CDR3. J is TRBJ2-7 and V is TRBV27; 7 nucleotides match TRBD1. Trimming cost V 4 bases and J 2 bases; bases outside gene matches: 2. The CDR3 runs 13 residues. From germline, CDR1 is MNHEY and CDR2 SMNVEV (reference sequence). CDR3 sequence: CASSYGTAYEQYF. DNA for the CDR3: TGTGCCAGCAGTTACGGGACAGCCTACGAGCAGTACTTC.

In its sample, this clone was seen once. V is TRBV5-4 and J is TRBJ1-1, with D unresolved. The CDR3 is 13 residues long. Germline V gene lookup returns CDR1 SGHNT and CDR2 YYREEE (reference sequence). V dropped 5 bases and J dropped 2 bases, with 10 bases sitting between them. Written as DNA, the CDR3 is TGTGCCAGCAGGGAGATCCTAAACACTGAAGCTTTCTTT. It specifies CASREILNTEAFF.

In DNA, the CDR3 is TGTGCCAGCCTTTTGGGACTAGCCTACAATGAGCAGTTCTTC. Translated, it gives CASLLGLAYNEQFF. The V call is TRBV11-2, the J call TRBJ2-1, with 8 bases fitting TRBD2. J gave up 2 bases and V 8 bases, and 5 bases lay outside the gene matches. Germline lookup yields CDR1 SGHAT and CDR2 FQNNGV. This CDR3 is 14 amino acids long.

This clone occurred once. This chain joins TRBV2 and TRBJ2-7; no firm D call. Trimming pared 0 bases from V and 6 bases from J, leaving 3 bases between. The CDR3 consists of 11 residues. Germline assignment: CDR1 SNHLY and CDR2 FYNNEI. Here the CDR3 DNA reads TGTGCCAGCAGTGAAGCGGGCGAGCAGTACTTC. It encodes CASSEAGEQYF.

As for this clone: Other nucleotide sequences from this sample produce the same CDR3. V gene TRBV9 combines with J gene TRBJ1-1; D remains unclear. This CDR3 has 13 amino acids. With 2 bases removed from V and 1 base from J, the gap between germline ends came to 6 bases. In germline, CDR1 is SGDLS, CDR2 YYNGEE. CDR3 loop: CASSVDGNTEAFF. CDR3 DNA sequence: TGTGCCAGCAGCGTCGACGGGAACACTGAAGCTTTCTTT.